This T cell receptor beta chain is from a study of OX40 agonist ivuxolimab in advanced cancers. Study results and limitations: The authors also found low normalized T-cell clonal expansion in some nonresponders.

As regards this clone: Antigen: not known.

Using immunoSEQ multiplex PCR, the repertoire was profiled, and TCRdb retains in-frame clones only, with some absent. The data show tens of thousands of clones, about 87% seen once. CDR1 and CDR2 (germline): MNHEY, SVGAGI. The CDR3 is 15 residues long. The V and J ends lost 6 bases and 0 bases respectively, with 14 bases between them. The rearrangement joins TRBV6-5 to TRBJ1-2, with D possibly TRBD1 on 5 matching bases. This receptor was obtained from an adult with an advanced solid tumor such as melanoma, head and neck, liver or kidney cancer. The sample in question was CD4+ or CD8+ T cells sorted from blood, obtained in a trial of the OX40 agonist ivuxolimab. CDR3 nucleotides: TGTGCCAGCAGCTATTTGGGGGGGGCTAACTATGGCTACACCTTC. Encoded protein: CASSYLGGANYGYTF.